The clone carrying this TCR beta chain was seen more than once but under ten times. The CDR3 length is 16 residues. The V gene lost 0 bases and the J gene lost 1 base, with 12 bases spanning the gap. CDR1 is LNHNV, CDR2 YYDKDF, per germline (reference sequence). This entry comes from a study of blood T cell repertoires in COVID-19. Background on the study: COVID-19 samples, acute and convalescent, were from the United States, Italy and Spain. Nucleic acid was either cDNA or gDNA, and it came from T cells, B-cell-depleted T cells, or PBMCs.

In the original analysis: Using reference gene primer amplification, nucleated cell counts were estimated. TCRdb keeps only in-frame clones here, not all; method: immunoSEQ multiplex PCR. The V and J calls and the clone size are those of that table, but D and trimming were determined from the DNA. Here the sample spans 70,000 or so clones, around 87% being singletons. This TCR was recovered from a man in his 70s with active COVID-19. The J gene is TRBJ1-1, the V gene TRBV15; D gene unclear. Material: peripheral blood. This CDR3 is CATSREVWLPNTEAFF. CDR3 sequence (DNA): TGTGCCACCAGCAGAGAGGTTTGGCTGCCGAACACTGAAGCTTTCTTT.